The source of this T cell receptor beta chain is a study of beta chain features in type 1 diabetes. Trimming cost V 0 bases and J 8 bases, with 14 bases left between them. The CDR3 has 15 residues. Per germline, CDR1 MNHEY and CDR2 SVGAGI. Since all of the isolated RNA was reverse transcribed, expressed TCRB transcripts were what got sequenced. Using immunoSEQ multiplex PCR, the repertoire was profiled, and TCRdb retains in-frame clones only, with some absent. The sample yields around 160,000 clones, nearly 50% seen once. This clone was picked up a small number of times. The antigen remains unidentified. Study findings and constraints: Patients' naive, central memory and regulatory TCRB repertoires appeared more alike than those of healthy donors. cDNA sequencing could over-represent cells with high TCR expression. Any role of HLA type in TCRB rearrangement remained unresolved here.

Source material: Tregs from blood. This clonotype was sampled from a man aged 18 to 30 in good health. V is TRBV6-5 and J is TRBJ2-1, with D perhaps TRBD2 (5 bases). CDR3: CASSYSQLVMYEQFF. CDR3 DNA: TGTGCCAGCAGTTACTCCCAACTAGTGATGTATGAGCAGTTCTTC.